This T cell receptor beta chain emerged from a study of blood T cell repertoires in COVID-19. In the study overall: Material from acute and convalescent COVID-19 was sourced from the United States, Italy and Spain. T cells, B-cell-depleted T cells, or PBMCs provided the cDNA or gDNA that served as material.

CDR1 LGHNA and CDR2 YSLEER come from the germline V gene. This CDR3 spans 17 amino acids. V dropped 5 bases and J dropped 5; count of bases not matched to a gene: 14. Clones were sequenced by immunoSEQ multiplex PCR, and TCRdb holds only the in-frame ones, with some missing. Counted here are some 150,000 clones, 75% to 90% occurring once; the ten biggest clones make up approximately 4.1%. The genes are TRBV4-3 and TRBJ2-5; 10 bases map to TRBD2. Sequenced: peripheral blood. This TCR was sampled from a woman in her sixties with active or convalescent COVID-19. The CDR3 sequence: CASSAGLQRGGDETQYF. The CDR3 DNA follows: TGCGCCAGCAGCGCGGGTTTACAGCGGGGGGGCGACGAGACCCAGTACTTC.